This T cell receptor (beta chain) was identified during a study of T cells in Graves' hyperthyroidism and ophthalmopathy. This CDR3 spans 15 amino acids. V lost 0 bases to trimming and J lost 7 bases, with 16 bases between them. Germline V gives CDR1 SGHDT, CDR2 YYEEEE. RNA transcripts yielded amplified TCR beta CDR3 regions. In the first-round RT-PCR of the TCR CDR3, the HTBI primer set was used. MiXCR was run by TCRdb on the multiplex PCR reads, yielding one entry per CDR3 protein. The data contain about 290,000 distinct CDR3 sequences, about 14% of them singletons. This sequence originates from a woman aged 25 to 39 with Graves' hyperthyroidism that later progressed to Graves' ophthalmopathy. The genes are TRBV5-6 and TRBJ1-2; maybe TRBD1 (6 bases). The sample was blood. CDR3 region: CASSLGTQGMAGYTF. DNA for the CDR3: TGTGCCAGCAGCTTGGGGACCCAGGGGATGGCTGGCTACACCTTC.